Below, one T cell receptor beta chain is given with its context. As yet, its antigen is unknown. V was cut by 5 bases and J by 8 bases, with 13 bases left in between. Looked up from germline, CDR1 is SGHNT and CDR2 is YYREEE (reference sequence). This CDR3 spans 12 amino acids. These data belong to a study of cytomegalovirus exposure and HLA in healthy donors. Study summary: HLA-typed donors contributed about 85 million unique TCRs, which were held in an early data release.

The PCR had 60 Vbeta and 13 Jbeta primers. This table comes from immunoSEQ multiplex PCR, and its TCRdb copy is limited to in-frame clones, with some not included. The data hold about 170,000 clones, with approximately 80% observed a single time. Study findings and constraints: Across all donors, roughly uniform sequencing depth was an assumption of the presence/absence analyses.

The source of this sequence is a boy younger than 10 in good health and CMV-seronegative. This chain uses TRBV5-4 with TRBJ1-2; a weak D match, TRBD1 (5 bases). Sequenced material: PBMCs. CDR3 DNA: TGTGCCAGCAGAACATGGAGGGACGGCTACACCTTC. Translated: CASRTWRDGYTF.